This is a list of T cell receptor beta chains from one sample in a study of beta chain features in type 1 diabetes. Libraries were prepared by immunoSEQ multiplex PCR; TCRdb keeps only in-frame clonotypes and omits some of them. This sample yields almost 350,000 clones, of which approximately 8% are seen a single time; approximately 0.44% belongs to the top ten. The material sequenced was central memory CD4+ T cells from blood. These receptors were obtained from a woman in her late teens or twenties in good health. Each CDR3 is given with its conserved first and last residue. The order of the fields is J gene, V gene, D gene, clone size, CDR3 length, CDR3 DNA, CDR3 protein. D genes are given only for firm matches. Expanded clones are given a class, and other clones once, few, many or no size at all.

j_gene: TRBJ2-5
v_gene: TRBV29-1
d_gene: TRBD1
abundance: few
len: 16
CDR3nt: TGCAGCGTTGAGCCCCGGGACAGTTACCATAGAGAGACCCAGTACTTC
CDR3aa: CSVEPRDSYHRETQYF

j_gene: TRBJ2-5
v_gene: TRBV6-1
d_gene: -
abundance: -
len: 14
CDR3nt: TGTGCCAGCAGCCGCGACTACGCCCAAGAGACCCAGTACTTC
CDR3aa: CASSRDYAQETQYF

j_gene: TRBJ2-1
v_gene: TRBV5-4
d_gene: -
abundance: -
len: 15
CDR3nt: TGTGCCAGCAGCTTGGCTAGCAGCAACACCAATGAGCAGTTCTTC
CDR3aa: CASSLASSNTNEQFF

j_gene: TRBJ2-5
v_gene: TRBV5-4
d_gene: TRBD2
abundance: few
len: 14
CDR3nt: TGTGCCAGCTCCCCGGCTAGCGGGATGGAGACCCAGTACTTC
CDR3aa: CASSPASGMETQYF

j_gene: TRBJ2-7
v_gene: TRBV25-1
d_gene: -
abundance: few
len: 13
CDR3nt: TGTGCCAGCAGTGACCACGGGGCTGGGGAGCAGTACTTC
CDR3aa: CASSDHGAGEQYF

j_gene: TRBJ1-1
v_gene: TRBV1
d_gene: -
abundance: -
len: 15
CDR3nt: TGCACCAGCAGCCAAGATCCAGGGGTGAACACTGAAGCTTTCTTT
CDR3aa: CTSSQDPGVNTEAFF

j_gene: TRBJ2-4
v_gene: TRBV6-5
d_gene: -
abundance: few
len: 15
CDR3nt: TGTGCCAGCAGTTACGGGGCTTCGGGGAAAAACATTCAGTACTTC
CDR3aa: CASSYGASGKNIQYF

j_gene: TRBJ2-4
v_gene: TRBV19
d_gene: -
abundance: many
len: 12
CDR3nt: TGTGCCAGCAGGCCCGACAGGAACATTCAGTACTTC
CDR3aa: CASRPDRNIQYF

j_gene: TRBJ2-3
v_gene: TRBV7-9
d_gene: TRBD2
abundance: -
len: 17
CDR3nt: TGTGCCAGCAGCTTCGCACGTAGACGGGAGGGATCGGATACGCAGTATTTT
CDR3aa: CASSFARRREGSDTQYF

j_gene: TRBJ2-5
v_gene: TRBV2
d_gene: TRBD2
abundance: -
len: 15
CDR3nt: TGTGCCAGCCGCCTGAGCGGGACCGCGGGAGAGACCCAGTACTTC
CDR3aa: CASRLSGTAGETQYF

j_gene: TRBJ2-3
v_gene: TRBV6-4
d_gene: -
abundance: -
len: 15
CDR3nt: TGTGCCAGCAGGAGGATGGGGCGGGACACAGATACGCAGTATTTT
CDR3aa: CASRRMGRDTDTQYF

j_gene: TRBJ1-5
v_gene: TRBV19
d_gene: TRBD1
abundance: few
len: 14
CDR3nt: TGTGCCAGTAGTATCCGGTCAGGGGGCCAGCCCCAGCATTTT
CDR3aa: CASSIRSGGQPQHF

j_gene: TRBJ2-3
v_gene: TRBV4-3
d_gene: TRBD2
abundance: few
len: 15
CDR3nt: TGCGCCAGCAGCCAAGCGGGAGGAAGAGCAGATACGCAGTATTTT
CDR3aa: CASSQAGGRADTQYF

j_gene: TRBJ1-5
v_gene: TRBV4-2
d_gene: -
abundance: -
len: 14
CDR3nt: TGTGCCAGCAGCCAAGATACGGATAATCAGCCCCAGCATTTT
CDR3aa: CASSQDTDNQPQHF

j_gene: TRBJ2-5
v_gene: TRBV7-6
d_gene: -
abundance: -
len: 16
CDR3nt: TGTGCCAGCAGCACAATGGAGGGTGGGAGTGGAGAGACCCAGTACTTC
CDR3aa: CASSTMEGGSGETQYF

j_gene: TRBJ2-3
v_gene: TRBV5-4
d_gene: TRBD1
abundance: many
len: 14
CDR3nt: TGTGCCAGCAGCTTGGAAGGACAGGGAATTACGCAGTATTTT
CDR3aa: CASSLEGQGITQYF

j_gene: TRBJ1-2
v_gene: TRBV28
d_gene: -
abundance: few
len: 13
CDR3nt: TGTGCCAGCAGGGTATCCCCTAACTATGGCTACACCTTC
CDR3aa: CASRVSPNYGYTF

j_gene: TRBJ2-6
v_gene: TRBV27
d_gene: -
abundance: few
len: 14
CDR3nt: TGTGCCAGCAGTTCAGGGAATGGGGCCAACGTCCTGACTTTC
CDR3aa: CASSSGNGANVLTF

j_gene: TRBJ2-7
v_gene: TRBV7-2
d_gene: TRBD2
abundance: many
len: 15
CDR3nt: TGTGCCAGCAGCTTAGCCGGGGGGAGAGGTCTCGAGCAGTACTTC
CDR3aa: CASSLAGGRGLEQYF

j_gene: TRBJ2-7
v_gene: TRBV4-3
d_gene: TRBD2
abundance: -
len: 18
CDR3nt: TGCGCCAGCAGCCAATCTTTAGCTTCGAGCGGGAGGGCCTACGAGCAGTACTTC
CDR3aa: CASSQSLASSGRAYEQYF

j_gene: TRBJ2-2
v_gene: TRBV10-3
d_gene: -
abundance: -
len: 11
CDR3nt: TGTGCCATCCAGGGTACCGGGGAGCTGTTTTTT
CDR3aa: CAIQGTGELFF

j_gene: TRBJ2-5
v_gene: TRBV7-2
d_gene: -
abundance: few
len: 14
CDR3nt: TGTGCCAGCAGCCGAGACCCCGAATGGGAGACCCAGTACTTC
CDR3aa: CASSRDPEWETQYF

j_gene: TRBJ2-3
v_gene: TRBV5-4
d_gene: -
abundance: -
len: 16
CDR3nt: TGTGCCAGCAGCGCCCCGCCCTTGGGGCCTACAGATACGCAGTATTTT
CDR3aa: CASSAPPLGPTDTQYF

j_gene: TRBJ2-3
v_gene: TRBV6-1
d_gene: -
abundance: few
len: 12
CDR3nt: TGTGCCAGCAGCCCTCGGGAAGATACGCAGTATTTT
CDR3aa: CASSPREDTQYF

j_gene: TRBJ2-5
v_gene: TRBV15
d_gene: TRBD2
abundance: few
len: 13
CDR3nt: TGTGCCACCAGCCTTCTAGCGGGAGGTCCCCAGTACTTC
CDR3aa: CATSLLAGGPQYF

j_gene: TRBJ2-3
v_gene: TRBV15
d_gene: -
abundance: -
len: 11
CDR3nt: TGTGCCACCAGCAAAGAAGATACGCAGTATTTT
CDR3aa: CATSKEDTQYF

j_gene: TRBJ2-1
v_gene: TRBV5-4
d_gene: TRBD2
abundance: -
len: 15
CDR3nt: TGTGCCAGCAGCTCCGTCAAGCGGGGGGCGGATGAGCAGTTCTTC
CDR3aa: CASSSVKRGADEQFF

j_gene: TRBJ2-3
v_gene: TRBV28
d_gene: -
abundance: -
len: 15
CDR3nt: TGTGCCAGCAGTCTCACAGCGGTCCGGCCAGATACGCAGTATTTT
CDR3aa: CASSLTAVRPDTQYF

j_gene: TRBJ2-2
v_gene: TRBV7-9
d_gene: -
abundance: many
len: 14
CDR3nt: TGTGCCAGCAGCTTACTAGCGAGCACCGGGGAGCTGTTTTTT
CDR3aa: CASSLLASTGELFF

j_gene: TRBJ2-7
v_gene: TRBV13
d_gene: TRBD1
abundance: -
len: 15
CDR3nt: TGTGCCAGCAGCTTAGGAGGGACAGGTGCCTACGAGCAGTACTTC
CDR3aa: CASSLGGTGAYEQYF

j_gene: TRBJ2-1
v_gene: TRBV15
d_gene: -
abundance: few
len: 14
CDR3nt: TGTGCCACCCAGAAGGAGGCTAGCGTCAATGAGCAGTTCTTC
CDR3aa: CATQKEASVNEQFF

j_gene: TRBJ2-7
v_gene: TRBV7-9
d_gene: -
abundance: few
len: 13
CDR3nt: TGTGCCAGCAGCTTAAGCGTCTCGTACGAGCAGTACTTC
CDR3aa: CASSLSVSYEQYF

j_gene: TRBJ2-7
v_gene: TRBV7-2
d_gene: TRBD2
abundance: many
len: 16
CDR3nt: TGTGCCAGCAGCTTAGTAGCGGGAGGGAGCTCCTACGAGCAGTACTTC
CDR3aa: CASSLVAGGSSYEQYF

j_gene: TRBJ2-7
v_gene: TRBV6-5
d_gene: TRBD2
abundance: -
len: 15
CDR3nt: TGTGCCAGCAGTTCCCCTAGCGGGAGAACGTACGAGCAGTACTTC
CDR3aa: CASSSPSGRTYEQYF

j_gene: TRBJ2-3
v_gene: TRBV18
d_gene: TRBD2
abundance: -
len: 14
CDR3nt: TGTGCCAGCTCACCACGGCTAGCGGAAGATACGCAGTATTTT
CDR3aa: CASSPRLAEDTQYF

j_gene: TRBJ1-1
v_gene: TRBV29-1
d_gene: TRBD1
abundance: many
len: 14
CDR3nt: TGCAGCGTTTCTAGGACAGGGGGTAACACTGAAGCTTTCTTT
CDR3aa: CSVSRTGGNTEAFF

j_gene: TRBJ1-4
v_gene: TRBV15
d_gene: -
abundance: -
len: 14
CDR3nt: TGTGCCACCAGCGGGCTAGGGACCATTCGGAAACTGTTTTTT
CDR3aa: CATSGLGTIRKLFF

j_gene: TRBJ1-5
v_gene: TRBV5-1
d_gene: -
abundance: -
len: 15
CDR3nt: TGCGCCAGCAGCTTGGATGCCCATGAGGGCCAGCCCCAGCATTTT
CDR3aa: CASSLDAHEGQPQHF

j_gene: TRBJ2-1
v_gene: TRBV27
d_gene: -
abundance: -
len: 16
CDR3nt: TGTGCCAGCAGTTTTAAACGAGCGGCTACGTTGGGTGAGCAGTTCTTC
CDR3aa: CASSFKRAATLGEQFF